The 6 T cell receptor beta chains listed next were all sequenced from one sample in a study of CD8 T cells in ankylosing spondylitis. MiXCR was run by TCRdb on the 5' RACE reads, yielding one entry per CDR3 protein. This sample yields about 310,000 distinct CDR3 sequences, of which roughly 20% are seen a single time; about 3.5% belongs to the top ten. Sequenced input: blood, either unsorted or a sorted T cell fraction (not recorded which). These receptors came from a female donor with ankylosing spondylitis or in good health (not recorded which).

This clonotype was observed a few times. This chain connects TRBV6-2 or TRBV6-3 to TRBJ2-2, with D tentatively TRBD2 (6 bases). Germline CDR1 is MNHEY and CDR2 is SVGEGT. Trimming took off 2 bases at V and 6 bases at J, with 13 bases between the two ends. The CDR3 extends over 15 amino acids. This chain's CDR3 is CASSYPKRRAGELFF. CDR3 DNA: TGTGCCAGCAGTTACCCCAAGAGGAGGGCCGGGGAGCTGTTTTTT.

A few counts support this clonotype. This chain uses TRBV12-3 or TRBV12-4 with TRBJ1-6, with D possibly TRBD1 on 6 matching bases. The length of the CDR3 is 15 residues. V lost 3 bases and J lost 5, with 11 bases in between. The CDR3 sequence is CASSLDRENNSPLHF. For the CDR3, the DNA is TGTGCCAGCAGTTTGGACAGAGAAAATAATTCACCCCTCCACTTT.

This clonotype showed up just a few times. This chain uses TRBV29-1 with TRBJ2-5, with D uncertain. The CDR3 is 13 amino acids. V lost 6 bases, J lost 4 bases, and 15 bases lay in between. From germline, CDR1 is SQVTM and CDR2 ANQGSEA. The CDR3 bases are TGCAGCGTCGCACCCGGGCCCCGAGAGACCCAGTACTTC. This gives the protein CSVAPGPRETQYF. The full variable domain, rest sourced from reference TRBV29-1 and TRBJ2-5, is SAVISQKPSRDICQRGTSLTIQCQVDSQVTMMFWYRQQPGQSLTLIATANQGSEATYESGFVIDKFPISRPNLTFSTLTVSNMSPEDSSIYLCSVAPGPRETQYFGPGTRLLVL.

This clonotype was counted at least ten times. The chain joins TRBV29-1 to TRBJ2-1; D gene uncertain. Trimming took 4 bases from V and 16 from J, leaving 17 bases between them. Germline V lookup: CDR1 SQVTM, CDR2 ANQGSEA. The CDR3 contains 11 residues. The CDR3 spells CSVAQQESEFF. The CDR3 coding sequence is TGCAGCGTTGCTCAGCAGGAGTCGGAATTCTTC.

This clonotype appeared a few times. J is TRBJ2-7 and V is TRBV7-9; 7 positions match TRBD2. This CDR3 contains 14 residues. The V gene's germline CDR1 is SEHNR and CDR2 FQNEAQ (reference sequence). The V gene end was trimmed by 5 bases and the J gene end by 2 bases; junction bases not matched to a gene: 6. The CDR3 sequence: CASSLREFPYEQYF. The CDR3 bases are TGTGCCAGCAGCCTGCGGGAGTTCCCCTACGAGCAGTACTTC. Supplemented by reference TRBV7-9 and TRBJ2-7, the full variable domain reads DTGVSQNPRHKITKRGQNVTFRCDPISEHNRLYWYRQTLGQGPEFLTYFQNEAQLEKSRLLSDRFSAERPKGSFSTLEIQRTEQGDSAMYLCASSLREFPYEQYFGPGTRLTVT.

The chain carries TRBV4-2 and TRBJ1-4; D is unresolved. Germline-derived CDR1 and CDR2 are LGHNA and YNFKEQ. V was trimmed by 4 bases and J by 6 bases, leaving 18 bases between them. The CDR3 has 16 residues. Here the CDR3 reads CASSPLISGFDEKLFF. CDR3 coding DNA: TGTGCCAGCAGCCCTCTCATTTCGGGTTTCGATGAAAAACTGTTTTTT.